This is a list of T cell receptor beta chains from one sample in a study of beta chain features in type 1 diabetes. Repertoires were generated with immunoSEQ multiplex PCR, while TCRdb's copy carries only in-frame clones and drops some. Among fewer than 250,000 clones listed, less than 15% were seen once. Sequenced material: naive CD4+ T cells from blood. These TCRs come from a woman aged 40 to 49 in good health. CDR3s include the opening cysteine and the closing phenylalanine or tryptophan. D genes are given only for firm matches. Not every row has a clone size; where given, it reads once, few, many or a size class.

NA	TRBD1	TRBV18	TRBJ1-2	CASSPTMTGTALNYGYTF	TGTGCCAGCTCACCCACAATGACAGGGACAGCCCTTAACTATGGCTACACCTTC
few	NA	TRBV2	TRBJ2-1	CASSAYPVNEQFF	TGTGCCAGCAGTGCTTACCCAGTAAATGAGCAGTTCTTC
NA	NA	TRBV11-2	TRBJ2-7	CASSIPGSRSYEQYF	TGTGCCAGCAGCATACCCGGGAGCCGCTCCTACGAGCAGTACTTC
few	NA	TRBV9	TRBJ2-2	CASSPHAGPNTGELFF	TGTGCCAGCAGCCCCCACGCAGGGCCAAACACCGGGGAGCTGTTTTTT
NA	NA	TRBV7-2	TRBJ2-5	CASSFGLGQETQYF	TGTGCCAGCAGCTTCGGTCTCGGGCAAGAGACCCAGTACTTC
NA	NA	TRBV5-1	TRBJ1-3	CASSLTDPYGNTIYF	TGCGCCAGCAGCTTGACAGACCCGTACGGAAACACCATATATTTT
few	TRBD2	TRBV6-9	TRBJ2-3	CASSYMRTSGGQSTDTQYF	TGTGCCAGCAGTTATATGAGGACTAGCGGGGGTCAAAGCACAGATACGCAGTATTTT
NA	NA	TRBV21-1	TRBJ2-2	CASPLAAERPGELFF	TGTGCCAGCCCCTTGGCGGCAGAACGCCCCGGGGAGCTGTTTTTT
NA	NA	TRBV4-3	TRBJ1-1	CASSQGGAGGWKTEAFF	TGCGCCAGCAGCCAAGGCGGGGCTGGGGGTTGGAAGACTGAAGCTTTCTTT
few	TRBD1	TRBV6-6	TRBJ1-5	CATFEPGQGARQPQHF	TGTGCCACCTTTGAACCGGGACAGGGGGCGCGGCAGCCCCAGCATTTT
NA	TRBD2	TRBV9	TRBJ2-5	CASSKRLAGGRSEETQYF	TGTGCCAGCAGCAAGCGACTAGCGGGGGGGCGGTCTGAAGAGACCCAGTACTTC
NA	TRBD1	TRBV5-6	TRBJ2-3	CASSPVGQSPDTQYF	TGTGCCAGCAGCCCCGTGGGACAGTCTCCAGATACGCAGTATTTT
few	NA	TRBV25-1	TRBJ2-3	CASSATGTDTQYF	TGTGCCAGCAGTGCGACTGGCACAGATACGCAGTATTTT
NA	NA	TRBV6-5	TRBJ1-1	CASSYSGRHTEAFF	TGTGCCAGCAGTTACTCCGGCAGGCACACTGAAGCTTTCTTT
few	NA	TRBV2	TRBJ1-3	CASSGGGVTIYF	TGTGCCAGCAGTGGCGGTGGTGTCACCATATATTTT
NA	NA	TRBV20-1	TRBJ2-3	CSAPGTDTQYF	TGCAGTGCCCCCGGCACAGATACGCAGTATTTT
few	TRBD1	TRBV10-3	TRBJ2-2	CASGQGANTGELFF	TGTGCCTCGGGACAGGGAGCGAACACCGGGGAGCTGTTTTTT
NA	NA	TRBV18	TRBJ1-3	CASSPLSGQSVSGNTIYF	TGTGCCAGCTCACCACTGTCAGGACAGAGCGTCTCTGGAAACACCATATATTTT
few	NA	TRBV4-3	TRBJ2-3	CASSKTGRGTDTQYF	TGCGCCAGCAGCAAGACAGGACGCGGCACAGATACGCAGTATTTT
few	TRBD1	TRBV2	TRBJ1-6	CASSRTGGYNSPLHF	TGTGCCAGCAGTCGGACAGGGGGCTATAATTCACCCCTCCACTTT
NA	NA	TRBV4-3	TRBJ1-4	CASSQATDRTNEKLFF	TGCGCCAGCAGCCAAGCTACTGACAGAACTAATGAAAAACTGTTTTTT
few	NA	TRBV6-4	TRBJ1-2	CASSDSQGYGYTF	TGTGCCAGCAGTGATAGCCAGGGTTATGGCTACACCTTC
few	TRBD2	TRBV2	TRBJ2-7	CASSEGTSAYEQYF	TGTGCCAGCAGTGAAGGGACTAGCGCCTACGAGCAGTACTTC
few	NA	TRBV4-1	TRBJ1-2	CASSEQGNYGYTF	TGCGCCAGCAGCGAGCAGGGAAACTATGGCTACACCTTC
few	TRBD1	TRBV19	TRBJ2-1	CASRTRQGYNEQFF	TGTGCCAGTCGGACGAGACAGGGGTACAATGAGCAGTTCTTC
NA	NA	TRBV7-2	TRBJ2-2	CASSLSPLTGGELFF	TGTGCCAGCAGCCTGTCCCCCCTCACAGGCGGGGAGCTGTTTTTT
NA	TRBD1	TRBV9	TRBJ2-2	CASSVLRDRLGQLFF	TGTGCCAGCAGCGTCCTCCGGGACAGGCTCGGTCAGCTGTTTTTT
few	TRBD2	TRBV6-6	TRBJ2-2	CASKTSVDTGELFF	TGTGCCAGCAAGACTAGCGTAGACACCGGGGAGCTGTTTTTT
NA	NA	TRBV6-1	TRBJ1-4	CASLGQPSKEKLFF	TGTGCCAGCCTAGGACAGCCCTCAAAGGAAAAACTGTTTTTT
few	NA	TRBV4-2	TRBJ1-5	CASSHGLEAQHF	TGTGCCAGCAGCCACGGACTGGAGGCCCAGCATTTT
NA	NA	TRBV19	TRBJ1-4	CASSIWGMQEKLFF	TGTGCCAGTAGTATATGGGGCATGCAGGAAAAACTGTTTTTT
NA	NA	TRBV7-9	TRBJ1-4	CASSPRSGLTNEKLFF	TGTGCCAGCAGCCCCCGGTCCGGGTTAACTAATGAAAAACTGTTTTTT
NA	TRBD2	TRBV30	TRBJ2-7	CALSTSVAGTYEQYF	TGTGCCTTATCCACTTCCGTAGCGGGGACCTACGAGCAGTACTTC